These 9 T cell receptor beta chains share one sample of origin, sequenced in a study of PD-1 blockade in classical Hodgkin lymphoma. Clones were sequenced by immunoSEQ multiplex PCR, and TCRdb holds only the in-frame ones, with some missing. This repertoire shows about 96,000 clones, roughly 91% found once; its top ten account for roughly 2%. Noted time point: cycle 4 day 1 (C4D1), after more than five weeks of nivolumab. Patients all relapsed after autologous stem cell transplantation, and there was variation in brentuximab vedotin exposure. The source material was peripheral blood mononuclear cells (PBMCs), sampled before the fourth cycle of nivolumab. The source is a human donor with classical Hodgkin lymphoma.

The V and J genes are TRBV5-8 and TRBJ2-1; tentative D call: TRBD2 (6 bases). The CDR3 is made up of 16 amino acids. Trimming took 1 base from V and 1 from J, leaving 12 bases between them. Germline V gene lookup returns CDR1 SGHTS and CDR2 YDEGEE. CDR3 nucleotide sequence: TGTGCCAGCAGCTTGAATTTCGGGAGATCCTACAATGAGCAGTTCTTC. Translated: CASSLNFGRSYNEQFF.

This clone was found once. The V and J genes are TRBV6-5 and TRBJ1-1, with a weak D call TRBD1 (6 bases). V gave up 2 bases and J gave up 14 bases, with 15 bases separating them. CDR1 is MNHEY and CDR2 is SVGAGI in the germline V gene. The CDR3 is 12 amino acids. In DNA form, the CDR3 reads TGTGCCAGCAGTTACACCCGAGGAACAGGGTTCTTT. It is translated as CASSYTRGTGFF.

The V call is TRBV7-9, the J call TRBJ2-1; 8 bases are a match to TRBD2. The CDR3 contains 15 residues. J lost 8 bases, V lost 3 bases, and 9 bases had no gene match. From germline, CDR1 is SEHNR and CDR2 FQNEAQ (reference sequence). CDR3 sequence reads: CASSFGLANVDEQFF. CDR3 DNA sequence: TGTGCCAGCAGCTTTGGACTAGCTAACGTAGATGAGCAGTTCTTC. The full variable domain, rest sourced from reference TRBV7-9 and TRBJ2-1, is DTGVSQNPRHKITKRGQNVTFRCDPISEHNRLYWYRQTLGQGPEFLTYFQNEAQLEKSRLLSDRFSAERPKGSFSTLEIQRTEQGDSAMYLCASSFGLANVDEQFFGPGTRLTVL.

The chain recombines TRBV5-1 with TRBJ1-1; unclear D gene. Germline assignment: CDR1 SGHRS and CDR2 YFSETQ. The V and J ends lost 0 bases and 4 bases respectively, with 7 bases between them. The CDR3 totals 13 residues. CDR3 coding DNA: TGCGCCAGCAGCTTGGCGGCTGGCACTGAAGCTTTCTTT. This translates into CASSLAAGTEAFF. The full variable domain, rest sourced from reference TRBV5-1 and TRBJ1-1, is KAGVTQTPRYLIKTRGQQVTLSCSPISGHRSVSWYQQTPGQGLQFLFEYFSETQRNKGNFPGRFSGRQFSNSRSEMNVSTLELGDSALYLCASSLAAGTEAFFGQGTRLTVV.

A remark on this clone: Other DNA sequences in this specimen translate into the identical CDR3. This chain uses TRBV2 with TRBJ1-2; D not certain. From germline, CDR1 is SNHLY and CDR2 FYNNEI. The CDR3 totals 11 residues. V was pared by 3 bases and J by 5 bases, with 4 bases between. DNA of the CDR3: TGTGCCAGCAGTGAGGATTATGGCTACACCTTC. Its protein is CASSEDYGYTF.

This clone has a single count. This chain links TRBV14 with TRBJ2-1; 9 bases agree with TRBD2. CDR1 is SGHDN, CDR2 FVKESK, per germline. CDR3 length: 18 amino acids. Losses at the gene ends were 2 bases for V and 5 bases for J; bases not matched to a gene: 13. In nucleotides, the CDR3 is TGTGCCAGCAGCCAAACCCAGCGGGAGGTGGAAAGCCACAATGAGCAGTTCTTC. It encodes CASSQTQREVESHNEQFF.

As for this clone: Its ends do not fully match the called genes, so a read error is possible. The genes are TRBV5-4 and TRBJ2-7; TRBD2 agrees at 9 bases. In germline, CDR1 is SGHNT, CDR2 YYREEE (reference sequence). The CDR3 has 16 amino acids. CDR3 residues: CASSRGLWREGERIFF. The CDR3, as DNA: TGTGCCAGCAGCCGGGGACTGTGGCGGGAGGGGGAGCGGATCTTTTTC. Full variable domain (outside the CDR3, taken from reference TRBV5-4 and TRBJ2-7): ETGVTQSPTHLIKTRGQQVTLRCSSQSGHNTVSWYQQALGQGPQFIFQYYREEENGRGNFPPRFSGLQFPNYSSELNVNALELDDSALYLCASSRGLWREGERIFFGPGTRLTVT.

This chain uses TRBV5-1 with TRBJ1-3; D call uncertain. V lost 0 bases and J 0 bases, leaving 7 bases between the germline ends. The V gene's germline CDR1 is SGHRS and CDR2 YFSETQ. The CDR3 spans 15 residues. Here the CDR3 reads CASSLGPNSGNTIYF. The CDR3 DNA reads as TGCGCCAGCAGCTTGGGGCCGAACTCTGGAAACACCATATATTTT.

The chain combines TRBV29-1 with TRBJ2-7; the D is unclear. V shed 2 bases and J shed 3 bases, with 14 bases lying between them. This CDR3 has 14 amino acids. Germline CDR1 and CDR2: SQVTM and ANQGSEA. The CDR3 spells CSVERGFENYEQYF. DNA of the CDR3: TGCAGCGTTGAACGAGGATTCGAAAACTACGAGCAGTACTTC.